The sequence of this TCR beta chain was determined in a study of vaccination and CD4 T cells after COVID-19. The Oncomine TCR Beta short-read assay was what sequenced the DNA obtained from cultured CD4+ T cells. TCRdb re-analysed the PCR reads in MiXCR, keeping a single row per CDR3 protein. There are about 18,000 distinct CDR3 sequences in the sample; around 43% occur only once, and about 18% lies in the top ten. As regards this clonotype: Its antigen is unknown.

Specified treatment: approximately 10-day PBMC culture with coronavirus spike peptide pools or control peptides (ViraFEST assay). Using peptide pools, antigen-specific T cells were expanded in ViraFEST before TCRs were sequenced. Cell culture was performed with 2 million or so PBMCs per well in the presence of about 10 IU/ml IL-2 and 10 ug/ml peptide pools. A half-volume replacement of the medium with fresh IL-2 medium was performed on days 3 and 7. Germline values: CDR1 GTSNPN, CDR2 SVGIG (reference sequence). The CDR3 has 14 residues. V was cut by 6 bases and J by 4 bases, with 18 bases left in between. Points from the study as a whole: For convalescent patients, a median 86.3% of reactive clones surfaced exclusively after vaccination.

Specimen: CD4+ T cells from blood, cultured in vitro, collected before SARS-CoV-2 vaccination. This TCR derives from a human donor who received a COVID-19 vaccine. The rearrangement joins TRBV30 to TRBJ1-2; the D is unclear. Written as DNA, the CDR3 is TGTGCCTGCCATAAAGGCGGCCTGGGCTATGGCTACACCTTC. Encoded protein: CACHKGGLGYGYTF. The variable domain in full, with the rest retrieved from reference TRBV30 and TRBJ1-2, is SQTIHQWPATLVQPVGSPLSLECTVEGTSNPNLYWYRQAAGRGLQLLFYSVGIGQISSEVPQNLSASRPQDRQFILSSKKLLLSDSGFYLCACHKGGLGYGYTFGSGTRLTVV.